Below, 13 T cell receptor beta chains from the same sample are listed, as sequenced in a study of T cell repertoires in cytomegalovirus infection. The antigens for these receptors are not known. TCRdb called the reads again in MiXCR, with one record for every CDR3 protein. Of 250,000 to 400,000 distinct CDR3 sequences detected, roughly 25% appear once; the ten largest clones hold 10% to 15%. Source: cultured PBMCs, taken from culture after CMV antigen stimulation. Source of these receptors: a human donor in good health (CMV status not recorded). Some clones in this sample may be carry-over from other donors' samples.

The gene calls are TRBV6-6 and TRBJ2-1; D is unresolved. The V end was cut by 6 bases, the J end by 6 bases, with 12 bases between. The CDR3 length is 13 residues. CDR1 and CDR2 (germline): MNHNY, SVGAGI (reference sequence). The CDR3 here is CASRESTGNEQFF. For the CDR3, the DNA is TGTGCCAGCAGGGAGAGTACGGGCAATGAGCAGTTCTTC.

This clonotype was seen many times. The rearrangement links TRBV7-6 to TRBJ2-1, with 8 nucleotides matching TRBD2. The CDR3 sequence is 15 residues long. Germline V gene sequence: CDR1 SGHVS, CDR2 FNYEAQ. V shed 1 base and J 4 bases; nucleotides not matched to a gene: 3. CDR3 region: CASSLEGLVYNEQFF. DNA for the CDR3: TGTGCCAGCAGCTTAGAGGGACTAGTTTACAATGAGCAGTTCTTC.

The chain employs TRBV15 and TRBJ2-7; 8 bases fit TRBD1. This CDR3 region has 15 residues. V dropped 5 bases and J dropped 3; count of bases not matched to a gene: 9. The germline V gene has CDR1 LNHNV and CDR2 YYDKDF (reference sequence). CDR3: CATSGRQGIGYEQYF. CDR3 coding DNA: TGTGCCACCAGCGGAAGACAGGGGATAGGCTACGAGCAGTACTTC.

This clonotype was recorded many times. J is TRBJ1-4 and V is TRBV7-2, with D uncertain. The V gene's germline CDR1 is SGHTA and CDR2 FQGNSA. The CDR3 consists of 14 residues. Trimming removed 1 base at V and 5 bases at J, with 8 bases between. This CDR3 is CASSLGLRNEKLFF. CDR3 coding DNA: TGTGCCAGCAGCTTAGGCTTGCGGAATGAAAAACTGTTTTTT.

The sample holds a few counts of this clonotype. The chain employs TRBV11-1 and TRBJ2-5; D unclear. The V and J ends lost 0 bases and 4 bases respectively, with 9 bases between them. Germline V lookup: CDR1 SGHAT, CDR2 FQDESV (reference sequence). This CDR3 comprises 14 residues. The CDR3 DNA reads TGTGCCAGCAGCTTAGCGGTGGGTGCAGAGACCCAGTACTTC. This gives the protein CASSLAVGAETQYF.

This clonotype was seen ten or more times. This chain uses TRBV7-2 with TRBJ1-1; D ambiguous. Per the germline V gene, CDR1 is SGHTA and CDR2 is FQGNSA. With 1 base removed from V and 11 bases from J, the gap between germline ends came to 11 bases. The CDR3 is made up of 12 amino acids. In DNA form, the CDR3 reads TGTGCCAGCAGCTTAGACGCGTATTTGGCTTTCTTT. Encoded protein: CASSLDAYLAFF.

This clonotype was picked up a small number of times. The chain combines TRBV7-8 with TRBJ2-5; D unresolved. This CDR3 contains 14 residues. From germline, CDR1 is SGHVS and CDR2 FQNEAQ. Trimming removed 3 bases from V and 3 bases from J, with 11 bases in between. The CDR3 coding sequence is TGTGCCAGCAGCTTGAAGAGGACGGAAGAGACCCAGTACTTC. It yields the protein CASSLKRTEETQYF. Full variable domain (outside the CDR3, taken from reference TRBV7-8 and TRBJ2-5): GAGVSQSPRYKVAKRGQDVALRCDPISGHVSLFWYQQALGQGPEFLTYFQNEAQLDKSGLPSDRFFAERPEGSVSTLKIQRTQQEDSAVYLCASSLKRTEETQYFGPGTRLLVL.

The rearrangement links TRBV6-2 or TRBV6-3 to TRBJ2-2; D possibly uses TRBD1 or TRBD2 (5 bases each). Trimming shortened V by 6 bases and J by 0 bases, and 11 bases separated the two germline ends. Germline CDR1 reads MNHEY; CDR2 reads SVGEGT. The CDR3 sequence is 15 residues long. The CDR3 coding sequence is TGTGCCAGCAGGCCCGGGACGACGAACACCGGGGAGCTGTTTTTT. Translating it yields CASRPGTTNTGELFF.

This sequence joins TRBV27 and TRBJ2-3; a weak D match, TRBD1 (6 bases). This CDR3 contains 16 residues. V lost 5 bases, J lost 1 base, and 16 bases lay in between. Germline values: CDR1 MNHEY, CDR2 SMNVEV (reference sequence). Here the CDR3 DNA reads TGTGCCAGCAGTCCGTTCCAGGGGCGGGGCACAGATACGCAGTATTTT. Amino acid sequence: CASSPFQGRGTDTQYF.

This clonotype was counted many times. V and J are TRBV7-8 and TRBJ2-5; 11 bases are a match to TRBD2. The CDR3 runs to 16 residues. From germline, CDR1 is SGHVS and CDR2 FQNEAQ. V trimming: 5 bases; J trimming: 2 bases; junction bases outside the gene matches: 7. CDR3 nucleotide sequence: TGTGCCAGCAGCGCGACCGGGACTAGCGGACAAGAGACCCAGTACTTC. Translation gives CASSATGTSGQETQYF.

The gene calls are TRBV12-3 or TRBV12-4 and TRBJ2-7; 7 nucleotides agree with TRBD2. The length of the CDR3 is 13 residues. The V segment lost 4 bases and the J segment 5 bases; nucleotides outside the gene matches: 5. CDR3 coding DNA: TGTGCCAGCAGTTGGGGAGGGTTGGACGAGCAGTACTTC. Protein sequence: CASSWGGLDEQYF.

The table lists this clonotype with many counts. This could be a read error, since a much larger clone is one nucleotide away. The rearrangement uses TRBV7-2 and TRBJ2-1; 9 bases fit TRBD2. Germline V gene sequence: CDR1 SGHTA, CDR2 FQGNSA. The V gene end was trimmed by 3 bases and the J gene end by 2 bases; junction bases not matched to a gene: 2. The CDR3 has 15 residues. The CDR3 here is CASSFSGSPYNEQFF. CDR3 DNA: TGTGCCAGCAGCTTTAGCGGGAGCCCCTACAATGAGCAGTTCTTC.

The chain employs TRBV9 and TRBJ2-7; the match to TRBD2 covers 11 bases. After removal of 4 bases from V and 0 bases from J, the junction contained 15 bases not matched to a gene. Germline V gene sequence: CDR1 SGDLS, CDR2 YYNGEE. CDR3 length: 19 residues. The CDR3 DNA reads TGTGCCAGCAGCCAACCATGTACCGGGACTAGCGGAGCCTCCTACGAGCAGTACGTC. Translation: CASSQPCTGTSGASYEQYV.